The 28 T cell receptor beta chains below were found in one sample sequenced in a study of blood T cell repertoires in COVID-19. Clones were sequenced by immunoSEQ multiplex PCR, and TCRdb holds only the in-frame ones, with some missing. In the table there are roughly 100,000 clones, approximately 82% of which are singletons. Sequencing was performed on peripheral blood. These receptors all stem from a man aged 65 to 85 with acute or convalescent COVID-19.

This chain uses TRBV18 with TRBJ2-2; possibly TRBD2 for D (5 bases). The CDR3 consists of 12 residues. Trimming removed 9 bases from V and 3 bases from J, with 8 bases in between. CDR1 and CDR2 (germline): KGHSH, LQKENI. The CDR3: CASSRDTGELFF. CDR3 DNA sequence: TGTGCCAGTTCGCGGGACACCGGGGAGCTGTTTTTT.

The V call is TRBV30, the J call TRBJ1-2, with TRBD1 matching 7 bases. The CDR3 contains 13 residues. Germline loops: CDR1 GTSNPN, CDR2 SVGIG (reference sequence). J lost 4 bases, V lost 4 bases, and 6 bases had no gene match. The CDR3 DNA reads TGTGCCTGGAACCTCGAGGGGGCCTATGGCTACACCTTC. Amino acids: CAWNLEGAYGYTF.

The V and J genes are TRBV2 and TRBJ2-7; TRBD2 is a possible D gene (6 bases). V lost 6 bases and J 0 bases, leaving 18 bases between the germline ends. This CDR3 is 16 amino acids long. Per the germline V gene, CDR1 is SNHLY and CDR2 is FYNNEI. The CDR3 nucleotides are TGTGCCAGCAGCGGGAAGGTAGCGGTGAGCTCCTACGAGCAGTACTTC. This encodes CASSGKVAVSSYEQYF.

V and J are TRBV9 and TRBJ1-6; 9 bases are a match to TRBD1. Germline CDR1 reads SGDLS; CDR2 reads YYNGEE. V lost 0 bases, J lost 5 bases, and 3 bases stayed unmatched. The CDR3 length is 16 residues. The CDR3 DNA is TGTGCCAGCAGCGTAGGAGGGACAGGGAATAATTCACCCCTCCACTTT. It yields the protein CASSVGGTGNNSPLHF.

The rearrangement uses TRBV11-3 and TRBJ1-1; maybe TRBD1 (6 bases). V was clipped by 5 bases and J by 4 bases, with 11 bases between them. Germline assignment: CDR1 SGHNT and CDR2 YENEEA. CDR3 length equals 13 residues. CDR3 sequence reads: CASSQQGGTEAFF. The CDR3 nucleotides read TGTGCCAGCAGCCAACAGGGTGGCACTGAAGCTTTCTTT.

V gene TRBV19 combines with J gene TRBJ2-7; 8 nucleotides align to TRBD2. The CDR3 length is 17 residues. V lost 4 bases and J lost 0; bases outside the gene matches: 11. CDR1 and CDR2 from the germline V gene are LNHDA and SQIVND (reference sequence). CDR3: CASSRGMIAGGSYEQYF. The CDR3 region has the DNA TGTGCCAGTAGTAGAGGGATGATTGCGGGAGGCTCCTACGAGCAGTACTTC.

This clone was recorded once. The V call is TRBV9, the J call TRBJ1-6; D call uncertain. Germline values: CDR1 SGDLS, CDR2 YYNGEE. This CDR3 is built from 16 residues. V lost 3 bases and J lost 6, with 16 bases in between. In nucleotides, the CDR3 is TGTGCCAGCAGCGCCCACCCGAAAGCCGCTAATTCACCCCTCCACTTT. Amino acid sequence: CASSAHPKAANSPLHF.

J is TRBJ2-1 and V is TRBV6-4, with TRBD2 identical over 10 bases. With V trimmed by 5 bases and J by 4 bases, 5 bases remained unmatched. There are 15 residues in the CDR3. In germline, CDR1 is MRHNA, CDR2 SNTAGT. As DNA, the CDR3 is TGTGCCAGCAGTCCTCTAGCGGGAGCTTACAATGAGCAGTTCTTC. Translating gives CASSPLAGAYNEQFF.

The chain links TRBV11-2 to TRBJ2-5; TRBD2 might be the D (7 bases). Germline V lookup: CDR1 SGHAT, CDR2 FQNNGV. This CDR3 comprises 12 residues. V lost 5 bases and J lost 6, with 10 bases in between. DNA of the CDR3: TGTGCCAGCAGCCCGGGGGGCCAGACCCAGTACTTC. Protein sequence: CASSPGGQTQYF. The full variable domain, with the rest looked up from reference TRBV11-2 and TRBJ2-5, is EAGVAQSPRYKIIEKRQSVAFWCNPISGHATLYWYQQILGQGPKLLIQFQNNGVVDDSQLPKDRFSAERLKGVDSTLKIQPAKLEDSAVYLCASSPGGQTQYFGPGTRLLVL.

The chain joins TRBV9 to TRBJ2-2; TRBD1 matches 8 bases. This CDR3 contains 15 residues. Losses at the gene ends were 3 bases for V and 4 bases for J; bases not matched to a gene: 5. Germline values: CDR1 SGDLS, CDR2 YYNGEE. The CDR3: CASSARTGTTGELFF. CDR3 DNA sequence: TGTGCCAGCAGCGCCCGGACAGGGACCACCGGGGAGCTGTTTTTT.

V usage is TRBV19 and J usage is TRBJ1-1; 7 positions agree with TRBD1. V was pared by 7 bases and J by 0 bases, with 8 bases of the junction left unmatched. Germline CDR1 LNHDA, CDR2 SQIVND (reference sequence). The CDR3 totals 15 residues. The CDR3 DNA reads TGTGCCAGTATGCGCCTTCAGGGGGTGAACACTGAAGCTTTCTTT. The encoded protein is CASMRLQGVNTEAFF.

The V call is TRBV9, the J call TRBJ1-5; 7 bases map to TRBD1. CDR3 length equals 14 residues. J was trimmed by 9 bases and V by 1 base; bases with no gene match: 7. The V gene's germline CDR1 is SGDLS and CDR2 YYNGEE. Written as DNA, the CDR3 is TGTGCCAGCAGCGTAACAGGGGACAGTGGGCCCCAGCATTTT. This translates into CASSVTGDSGPQHF.

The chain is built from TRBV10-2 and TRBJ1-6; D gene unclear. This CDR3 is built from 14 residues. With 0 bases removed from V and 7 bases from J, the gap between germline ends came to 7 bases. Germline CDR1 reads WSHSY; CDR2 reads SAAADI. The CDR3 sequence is CASSESRENSPLHF. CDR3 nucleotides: TGCGCCAGCAGTGAGTCAAGGGAGAATTCACCCCTCCACTTT.

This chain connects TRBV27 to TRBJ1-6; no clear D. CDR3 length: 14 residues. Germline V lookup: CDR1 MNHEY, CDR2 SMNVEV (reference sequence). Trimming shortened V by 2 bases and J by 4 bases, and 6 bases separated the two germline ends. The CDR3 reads CASSLSQYNSPLHF. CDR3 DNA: TGTGCCAGCAGTTTAAGCCAATATAATTCACCCCTCCACTTT.

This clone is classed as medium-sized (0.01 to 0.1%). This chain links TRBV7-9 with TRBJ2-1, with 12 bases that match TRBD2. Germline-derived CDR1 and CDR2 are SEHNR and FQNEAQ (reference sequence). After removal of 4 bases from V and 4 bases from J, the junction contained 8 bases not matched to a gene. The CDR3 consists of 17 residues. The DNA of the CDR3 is TGTGCCAGCAGCTCCTCAACGACTAGCGGGGGATACAATGAGCAGTTCTTC. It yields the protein CASSSSTTSGGYNEQFF.

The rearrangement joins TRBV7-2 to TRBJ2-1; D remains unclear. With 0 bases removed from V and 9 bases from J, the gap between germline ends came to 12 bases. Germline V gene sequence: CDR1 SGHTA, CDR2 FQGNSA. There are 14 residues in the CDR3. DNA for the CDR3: TGTGCCAGCAGCTTAGCCGCGCTAGGCCGTGAGCAGTTCTTC. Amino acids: CASSLAALGREQFF.

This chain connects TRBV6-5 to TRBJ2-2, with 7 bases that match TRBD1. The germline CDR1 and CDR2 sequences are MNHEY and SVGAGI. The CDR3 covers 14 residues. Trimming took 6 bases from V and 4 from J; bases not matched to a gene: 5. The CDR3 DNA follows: TGTGCCAGCAGCTCCACAGGGGCCACCGGGGAGCTGTTTTTT. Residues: CASSSTGATGELFF.

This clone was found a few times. Here the CDR3 DNA reads TGTGCCAGCAGACGGGACAGCGGAATGCATGGCTACACCTTC. This codes for CASRRDSGMHGYTF. The chain is built from TRBV7-9 and TRBJ1-2; TRBD1 matches at 7 bases. With 6 bases clipped from V and 6 bases from J, the junction kept 10 bases outside the gene matches. There are 14 residues in the CDR3. The germline V gene encodes CDR1 SEHNR and CDR2 FQNEAQ (reference sequence).

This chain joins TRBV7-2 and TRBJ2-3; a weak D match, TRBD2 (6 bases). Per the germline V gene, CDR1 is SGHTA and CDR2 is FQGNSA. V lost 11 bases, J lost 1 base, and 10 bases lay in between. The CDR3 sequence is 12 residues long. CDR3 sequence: CAWGEGTDTQYF. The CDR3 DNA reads TGTGCCTGGGGGGAGGGCACAGATACGCAGTATTTT.

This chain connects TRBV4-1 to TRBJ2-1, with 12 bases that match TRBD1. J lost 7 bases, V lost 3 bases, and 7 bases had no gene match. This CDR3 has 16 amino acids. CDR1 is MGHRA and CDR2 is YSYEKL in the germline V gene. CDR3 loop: CASSQTPGQGANEQFF. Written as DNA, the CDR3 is TGCGCCAGCAGCCAGACCCCGGGACAGGGGGCGAATGAGCAGTTCTTC.

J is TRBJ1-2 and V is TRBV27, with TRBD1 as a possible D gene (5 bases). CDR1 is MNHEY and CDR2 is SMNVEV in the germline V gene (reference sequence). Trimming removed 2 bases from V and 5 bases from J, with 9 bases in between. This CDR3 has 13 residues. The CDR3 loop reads CASSLVGGYGYTF. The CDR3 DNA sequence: TGTGCCAGCAGTTTAGTGGGGGGGTATGGCTACACCTTC.

The CDR3 loop reads CASSTSYLGVDEQFF. CDR3 coding DNA: TGTGCCAGTAGTACTTCTTACCTAGGTGTCGATGAGCAGTTCTTC. This chain connects TRBV19 to TRBJ2-1; D not resolved. Trimming removed 4 bases from V and 8 bases from J, with 18 bases in between. Germline V CDR1 and CDR2: LNHDA, SQIVND (reference sequence). The CDR3 is made up of 15 amino acids.

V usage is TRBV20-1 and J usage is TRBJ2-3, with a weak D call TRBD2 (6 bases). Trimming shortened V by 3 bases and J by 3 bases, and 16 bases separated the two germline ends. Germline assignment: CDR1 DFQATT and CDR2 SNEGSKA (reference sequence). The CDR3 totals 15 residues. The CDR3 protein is CSASFRVAVTDTQYF. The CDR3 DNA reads TGCAGTGCTAGTTTTCGGGTAGCGGTAACAGATACGCAGTATTTT.

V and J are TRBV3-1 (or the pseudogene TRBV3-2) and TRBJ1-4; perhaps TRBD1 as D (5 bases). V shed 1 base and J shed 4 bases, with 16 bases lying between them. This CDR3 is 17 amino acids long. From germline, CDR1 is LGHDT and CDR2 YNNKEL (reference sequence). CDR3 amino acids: CASSQGSEKGNNEKLFF. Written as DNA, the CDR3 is TGTGCCAGCAGCCAAGGGTCAGAGAAGGGGAATAATGAAAAACTGTTTTTT.

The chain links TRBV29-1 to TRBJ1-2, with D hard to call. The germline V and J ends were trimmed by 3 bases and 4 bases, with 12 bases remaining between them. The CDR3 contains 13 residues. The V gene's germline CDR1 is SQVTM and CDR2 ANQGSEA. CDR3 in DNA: TGCAGCGTTGATGAGGGCCCTCTCTATGGCTACACCTTC. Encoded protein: CSVDEGPLYGYTF.

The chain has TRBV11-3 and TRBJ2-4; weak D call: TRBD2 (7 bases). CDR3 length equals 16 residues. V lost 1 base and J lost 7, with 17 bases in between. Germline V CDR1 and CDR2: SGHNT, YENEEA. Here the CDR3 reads CASSLGVGGLGNIQYF. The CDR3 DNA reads TGTGCCAGCAGCTTAGGAGTCGGGGGGCTGGGGAACATTCAGTACTTC. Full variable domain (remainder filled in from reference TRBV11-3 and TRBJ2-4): EAGVVQSPRYKIIEKKQPVAFWCNPISGHNTLYWYLQNLGQGPELLIRYENEEAVDDSQLPKDRFSAERLKGVDSTLKIQPAELGDSAVYLCASSLGVGGLGNIQYFGAGTRLSVL.

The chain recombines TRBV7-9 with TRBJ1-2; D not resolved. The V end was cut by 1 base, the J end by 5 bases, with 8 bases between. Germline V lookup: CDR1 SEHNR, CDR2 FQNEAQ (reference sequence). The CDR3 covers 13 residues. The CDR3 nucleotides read TGTGCCAGCAGCTTAGTCGGTCGGTATGGCTACACCTTC. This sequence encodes CASSLVGRYGYTF. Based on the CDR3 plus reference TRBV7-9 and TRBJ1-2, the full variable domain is DTGVSQNPRHKITKRGQNVTFRCDPISEHNRLYWYRQTLGQGPEFLTYFQNEAQLEKSRLLSDRFSAERPKGSFSTLEIQRTEQGDSAMYLCASSLVGRYGYTFGSGTRLTVV.

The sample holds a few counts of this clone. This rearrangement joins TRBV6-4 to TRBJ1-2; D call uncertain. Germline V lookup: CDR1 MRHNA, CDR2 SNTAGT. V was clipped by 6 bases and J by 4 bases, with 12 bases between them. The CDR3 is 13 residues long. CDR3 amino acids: CASREGSGYGYTF. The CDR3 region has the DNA TGTGCCAGCAGGGAAGGTTCGGGCTATGGCTACACCTTC.